The 8 T cell receptor beta chains presented below share a single source sample, sequenced in a study of cytomegalovirus exposure and HLA in healthy donors. The study ran its PCR with 60 Vbeta and 13 Jbeta primers. Sequencing was performed with immunoSEQ multiplex PCR; in TCRdb, only in-frame clones are kept and a portion is missing. The data contain around 140,000 clones, 65% to 90% of them singletons. The material sequenced was PBMCs. The receptors were gathered from a woman under 40 in good health and CMV-seronegative.

This clone was counted once. CDR3 bases: TGTGCCAGCAGTTTATCGACTGGGAATGAGCAGTTCTTC. Amino acid sequence: CASSLSTGNEQFF. The chain has TRBV27 and TRBJ2-1; no reliable D call. Germline CDR1 is MNHEY and CDR2 is SMNVEV (reference sequence). The CDR3 is 13 residues long. V lost 0 bases and J 7 bases, leaving 7 bases between the germline ends.

This clone was observed a single time. The V gene is TRBV7-8, the J gene TRBJ2-1; a weak D match, TRBD2 (5 bases). V was cut by 11 bases and J by 7 bases, with 18 bases left in between. The CDR3 runs to 13 residues. Germline CDR1 is SGHVS and CDR2 is FQNEAQ. This chain's CDR3 is CASGFASENEQFF. For the CDR3, the DNA is TGTGCCTCGGGATTTGCCTCCGAGAATGAGCAGTTCTTC.

The chain links TRBV19 to TRBJ1-2, with a possible D match to TRBD1 (6 bases). Trimming left V 3 bases short and J 2 bases short, with 13 bases between. The CDR3 covers 15 residues. Germline CDR1 reads LNHDA; CDR2 reads SQIVND (reference sequence). Here the CDR3 reads CASSISRDTNYGYTF. CDR3 DNA: TGTGCCAGTAGTATCTCCCGGGACACCAACTATGGCTACACCTTC.

This clone appeared a single time. The chain joins TRBV12-5 to TRBJ2-1; the D gene is possibly TRBD1 (5 bases). V lost 2 bases, J lost 7 bases, and 15 bases lay in between. CDR1 and CDR2 from the germline V gene are LGHNT and FRNRAP. The CDR3 extends over 15 amino acids. CDR3: CASGLSTPRGNEQFF. For the CDR3, the DNA is TGTGCTAGTGGTTTGTCTACTCCTAGGGGAAATGAGCAGTTCTTC.

V usage is TRBV6-6 and J usage is TRBJ1-5, with D possibly TRBD1 on 5 matching bases. The ends were cut back, 3 bases at V and 3 bases at J, with 15 bases in the middle. This CDR3 has 16 amino acids. Germline loops: CDR1 MNHNY, CDR2 SVGAGI (reference sequence). For the CDR3, the DNA is TGTGCCAGCAGTTATTTCCCAGGGTGGAACAATCAGCCCCAGCATTTT. As protein: CASSYFPGWNNQPQHF.

Notes on this clone: The junction departs from the called germline gene at one end, perhaps through a read error. CDR3 loop: CSSSLRASPLHF. The CDR3 DNA reads TGTTCCAGCAGCCTCAGGGCTTCACCCCTCCACTTT. The V and J genes are TRBV7-9 and TRBJ1-6, with D perhaps TRBD1 (5 bases). The CDR3 length is 12 residues. Germline loops: CDR1 SEHNR, CDR2 FQNEAQ (reference sequence). Together with reference TRBV7-9 and TRBJ1-6, the CDR3 gives the full variable domain: DTGVSQNPRHKITKRGQNVTFRCDPISEHNRLYWYRQTLGQGPEFLTYFQNEAQLEKSRLLSDRFSAERPKGSFSTLEIQRTEQGDSAMYLCSSSLRASPLHFGNGTRLTVT.

This clone occurred a few times. The chain couples TRBV6-1 to TRBJ1-2; 7 bases fit TRBD1. The germline CDR1 and CDR2 sequences are MNHNS and SASEGT. After removal of 5 bases from V and 5 bases from J, the junction contained 11 bases not matched to a gene. The CDR3 length is 15 residues. The CDR3 region has the DNA TGTGCCAGCAGTTCCCACCGGGACAGTTTATATGGCTACACCTTC. It is translated as CASSSHRDSLYGYTF.

In DNA, the CDR3 is TGTGCCAGCAGCTTGGCAGCGGGGGGCCAAGAGACCCAGTACTTC. This codes for CASSLAAGGQETQYF. V usage is TRBV7-9 and J usage is TRBJ2-5; 9 positions match TRBD2. V lost 3 bases to trimming and J lost 1 base; unmatched junction nucleotides: 3. The CDR3 consists of 15 residues. The germline gives CDR1 SEHNR, CDR2 FQNEAQ (reference sequence).